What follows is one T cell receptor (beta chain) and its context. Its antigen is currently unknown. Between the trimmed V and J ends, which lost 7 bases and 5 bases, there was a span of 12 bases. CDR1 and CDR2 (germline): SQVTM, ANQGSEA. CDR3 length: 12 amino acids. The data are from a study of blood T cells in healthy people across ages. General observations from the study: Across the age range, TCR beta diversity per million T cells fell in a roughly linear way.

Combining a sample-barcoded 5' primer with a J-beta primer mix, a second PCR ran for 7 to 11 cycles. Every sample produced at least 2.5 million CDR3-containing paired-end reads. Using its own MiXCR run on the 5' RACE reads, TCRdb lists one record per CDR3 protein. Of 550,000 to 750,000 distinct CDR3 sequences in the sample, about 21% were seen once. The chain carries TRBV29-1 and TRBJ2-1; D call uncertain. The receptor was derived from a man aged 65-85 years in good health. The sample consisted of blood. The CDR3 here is CSDLHFDNEQFF. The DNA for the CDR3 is TGCAGCGACCTACATTTCGACAATGAGCAGTTCTTC.